The present TCR beta chain was sequenced within a study of OX40 agonist ivuxolimab in advanced cancers. General study results and limits: Partial responders dosed at 0.1-3.0 mg/kg displayed clonal expansion ranking among the lowest. Clonal expansion by week 6 occurred in CD4+ and CD8+ blood T cells (at 0.1 to 3.0 mg/kg). Low levels of normalized T-cell clonal expansion also appeared in some nonresponders.

Comment on this clone: Its antigen is not identified.

Generated by immunoSEQ multiplex PCR, the TCRdb table keeps only in-frame clones and is missing some. Of under 70,000 clones listed, about 80% are singletons. The sequence came from an adult with an advanced solid tumor such as melanoma, head and neck, liver or kidney cancer. The specimen was CD4+ or CD8+ T cells sorted from blood, collected in a trial of the OX40 agonist ivuxolimab.

CDR3 region: CASSEPTGGSNQPQHF. The CDR3 DNA reads TGTGCCAGCAGTGAACCTACAGGGGGAAGCAATCAGCCCCAGCATTTT. This chain links TRBV6-1 with TRBJ1-5, with 8 bases aligning to TRBD1. The CDR3 is 16 residues long. The V gene's germline CDR1 is MNHNS and CDR2 SASEGT. Germline trimming cut 2 bases from V and 1 base from J; bases unmatched to any gene: 4.